The 11 T cell receptor beta chains reported below all come from one sample, sequenced in a study of early T cells in non-severe SARS-CoV-2 infection (dated by TCRdb to the early 2020s). Library generation was performed with 5' RACE. The instrument was a NextSeq 500. The public sequencing data were trimmed at Q25 with fastp and processed into clonotypes with MiXCR by TCRdb, which kept only in-frame beta chains. A single entry per CDR3 protein holds the most common genes and DNA from its merged rows. The sample records 48,000 or so distinct CDR3 sequences, more than 5.5% of which are singletons. The top ten constitute around 7% of the sample. The sample was whole blood, taken at baseline. The source is an adult who was a healthcare worker with PCR-confirmed SARS-CoV-2 infection or an uninfected control (not recorded which).

There are a few counts of this clonotype. The chain combines TRBV2 with TRBJ2-7, with 7 bases that match TRBD1. The germline CDR1 and CDR2 sequences are SNHLY and FYNNEI. After removal of 8 bases from V and 4 bases from J, the junction contained 5 bases not matched to a gene. The CDR3 has 12 residues. The CDR3 reads CASRDRLYEQYF. Written as DNA, the CDR3 is TGTGCCAGCCGGGACAGACTTTACGAGCAGTACTTC.

This clonotype occurred once. This rearrangement joins TRBV12-3 or TRBV12-4 to TRBJ2-5; possibly TRBD2 for D (5 bases). V was trimmed by 2 bases and J by 1 base, leaving 8 bases between them. The CDR3 runs 14 residues. The CDR3 DNA follows: TGTGCCAGCAGTTTAAAGGCGGGCCAAGAGACCCAGTACTTC. It yields the protein CASSLKAGQETQYF.

This clonotype appeared a few times. The genes are TRBV4-1 and TRBJ1-1; 8 nucleotides match TRBD1. V lost 1 base, J lost 1 base, and 2 bases stayed unmatched. Germline CDR1 reads MGHRA; CDR2 reads YSYEKL. CDR3 size: 15 residues. The CDR3 reads CASSQADRENTEAFF. The CDR3 nucleotides read TGCGCCAGCAGCCAAGCGGACAGGGAGAACACTGAAGCTTTCTTT.

The J gene is TRBJ2-1, the V gene TRBV7-2; 11 nucleotides align to TRBD1. In germline, CDR1 is SGHTA, CDR2 FQGNSA. The CDR3 spans 17 residues. After removal of 9 bases from V and 8 bases from J, the junction contained 18 bases not matched to a gene. This CDR3 reads CASTDRGRGLDGDEQFF. As DNA, the CDR3 is TGTGCCAGTACGGACAGGGGGCGCGGGCTAGACGGGGATGAGCAGTTCTTC.

This clonotype was seen at least ten times. CDR3 sequence: CASSLGQSYNEQFF. As DNA, the CDR3 is TGTGCCAGCAGCTTAGGACAGAGCTACAATGAGCAGTTCTTC. The chain uses TRBV11-3 and TRBJ2-1; possibly TRBD1 for D (5 bases). With 1 base removed from V and 3 bases from J, the gap between germline ends came to 7 bases. The germline CDR1 and CDR2 sequences are SGHNT and YENEEA. The CDR3 length is 14 residues.

In its sample, this clonotype was seen many times. This rearrangement joins TRBV29-1 to TRBJ2-1, with 8 bases lining up with TRBD2. CDR3 size: 16 residues. From germline, CDR1 is SQVTM and CDR2 ANQGSEA. The V segment lost 6 bases and the J segment 2 bases; nucleotides outside the gene matches: 12. CDR3 protein: CSVGSLPGGPYNEQFF. The DNA of the CDR3 is TGCAGCGTGGGTTCCCTACCGGGAGGGCCCTACAATGAGCAGTTCTTC.

This clonotype was recorded many times. The chain is built from TRBV5-1 and TRBJ1-1; 8 bases fit TRBD1. This CDR3 region has 13 residues. The trim removed 3 bases at V and 5 bases at J, leaving 3 bases unmatched. Germline CDR1 is SGHRS and CDR2 is YFSETQ. This chain's CDR3 is CASSSQGGTEAFF. The DNA for the CDR3 is TGCGCCAGCAGCTCACAGGGGGGGACTGAAGCTTTCTTT.

This clonotype is medium-sized. The CDR3 reads CATSRDTEQTYEQYF. The CDR3 coding sequence is TGTGCCACCAGCAGAGATACGGAGCAAACCTACGAGCAGTACTTC. This chain joins TRBV15 and TRBJ2-7, with unresolved D. Deletions cut 0 bases from V and 2 bases from J, with 11 bases between. The CDR3 loop spans 15 amino acids. Per the germline V gene, CDR1 is LNHNV and CDR2 is YYDKDF (reference sequence).

This clonotype was seen more than once but under ten times. The genes are TRBV29-1 and TRBJ2-5; no clear D. Germline CDR1 is SQVTM and CDR2 is ANQGSEA. CDR3 size: 12 residues. Between the trimmed V and J ends, which lost 4 bases and 2 bases, there was a span of 8 bases. The CDR3 spells CSVGASQETQYF. CDR3 nucleotide sequence: TGCAGCGTTGGGGCTAGTCAAGAGACCCAGTACTTC.

This clonotype was observed at least ten times. The chain carries TRBV5-4 and TRBJ2-5; D perhaps matches TRBD2 (6 bases). Trimming removed 4 bases from V and 0 bases from J, with 13 bases in between. CDR1 and CDR2 (germline): SGHNT, YYREEE (reference sequence). This CDR3 is 15 amino acids long. CDR3 DNA sequence: TGTGCCAGCAGCATCGGACTATCGAACCAAGAGACCCAGTACTTC. Protein product: CASSIGLSNQETQYF.

The chain links TRBV10-2 to TRBJ2-5; TRBD2 might be the D (6 bases). V lost 4 bases to trimming and J lost 1 base, with 10 bases between them. The CDR3 is 14 residues long. Germline values: CDR1 WSHSY, CDR2 SAAADI. DNA of the CDR3: TGCGCCAGCAGTGTCACGGGGGTCCAAGAGACCCAGTACTTC. Residues: CASSVTGVQETQYF.